This T cell receptor beta chain is drawn from a study of cytomegalovirus exposure and HLA in healthy donors. Study-level background: In an early release, HLA-typed donors contributed tens of millions of unique TCR sequences.

As for this clone: Its specificity is not known.

Findings and caveats of the study: Most of the CMV-associated TCR beta chains (in a later analysis) appeared to be HLA-restricted.

PCR employed 60 Vbeta and 13 Jbeta primers. The table came from immunoSEQ multiplex PCR; TCRdb's copy has only in-frame clones and leaves some out. There are some 200,000 clones in the sample; 70% to 85% occur only once, and about 1.7% lies in the top ten. The CDR3 has 16 amino acids. V lost 4 bases to trimming and J lost 2 bases; unmatched junction nucleotides: 5. In germline, CDR1 is SGHRS, CDR2 YFSETQ. The V gene is TRBV5-1, the J gene TRBJ2-1; 11 bases are shared with TRBD2. The sequenced sample was PBMCs. This TCR came from a man in his fifties or sixties in good health and CMV-seronegative. The CDR3 DNA follows: TGCGCCAGCAGCCTAAGGACTAGCGGGCCCTACAATGAGCAGTTCTTC. This codes for CASSLRTSGPYNEQFF.